This TCR beta chain is from a study of OX40 agonist ivuxolimab in advanced cancers. Study-wide context: Among those enrolled, mean age was roughly 62 years (range about 23 to 79) and about 79% were male. Participants could have had prior anti-PD-1, anti-PD-L1 or anti-CTLA-4 therapy, and approximately 37% had some.

Turning to this clone: Its antigen remains unknown.

Sequencing was performed with immunoSEQ multiplex PCR; in TCRdb, only in-frame clones are kept and a portion is missing. The data contain 73,000 or so clones, roughly 90% of them singletons. Whole-study findings and limits: Clonal expansion in partial responders at 0.1-3.0 mg/kg ranked among the lowest. No antigen was identified for the clonally expanded peripheral T cells.

The sequencing here drew on CD4+ or CD8+ T cells sorted from blood, taken in a trial of the OX40 agonist ivuxolimab. This clonotype originated in an adult with an advanced solid tumor such as melanoma, head and neck, liver or kidney cancer.

The CDR3 DNA is TGTGCCTGGAGTGGGGACTCCTACGAGCAGTACTTC. This codes for CAWSGDSYEQYF. The chain couples TRBV30 to TRBJ2-7; D not certain. The CDR3 sequence is 12 residues long. Germline V gives CDR1 GTSNPN, CDR2 SVGIG (reference sequence). V lost 1 base and J lost 0, with 4 bases in between.